Included here is one T cell receptor beta chain sequence, with context. Antigen unknown. PCR primers comprised 60 Vbeta and 13 Jbeta primers. Generated by immunoSEQ multiplex PCR, the TCRdb table keeps only in-frame clones and is missing some. This table holds some 64,000 clones, more than 70% found once. The data stem from a study of cytomegalovirus exposure and HLA in healthy donors. Study-level results: Several top significant clusters appeared, in a later analysis, to be linked to common viral pathogens. Near-uniform donor sequencing depth was presumed by presence/absence analyses. Later analysis demonstrated an association between a missense DCLRE1C variant and TCR beta V- and J-gene trimming. In a later analysis, a genetic analysis reported fewer productive-TCR N-insertions in an Asian-associated ancestry cluster than the cohort average.

This CDR3 has 13 amino acids. Germline CDR1 and CDR2: SNHLY and FYNNEI. The origin of this receptor is a man aged 25 to 40 in good health and CMV-seropositive. Sequenced sample: PBMCs. The gene calls are TRBV2 and TRBJ2-7, with TRBD2 matching over 9 bases. The DNA for the CDR3 is TGTGCTACCGGGGCTAGCGGGAATCTCGAGCAGTACTTC. It encodes CATGASGNLEQYF.